These T cell receptor beta chains were read from a single sample in a study of cytomegalovirus exposure and HLA in healthy donors. TCRdb keeps only in-frame clones here, not all; method: immunoSEQ multiplex PCR. The sample holds approximately 190,000 clones, roughly 81% seen once. What was sequenced was PBMCs. Source of these receptors: a woman aged 30 to 39 in good health and CMV-seropositive. Both conserved end residues are part of each CDR3.

cdr3_aa v_call
CAISGLAASTDTQYF TRBV10-3
CASSRSAGSLYEQYF TRBV18
CASIPYSARRSEETQYF TRBV28
CASSRQANQPQHF TRBV6-6
CASSPTPGQGAYEQYF TRBV7-9
CASFPGGTENTEAFF TRBV5-4
CASRPLFSGANVLTF TRBV28
CASSLLYRVYGYTF TRBV7-9
CAWSAATRSTGELFF TRBV30
CASSLGGFGKRNYGYTF TRBV11-1
CASSRDSSYNSPLHF TRBV6-5
CATLYGSGNTIYF TRBV6-6
CASSPRVGRAKNIQYF TRBV28
CASGRRMYEQYF TRBV6-6
CASGTGGGSYEQYF TRBV5-1
CASGGLAGADTQYF TRBV19
CASSPRGRWGYTF TRBV7-2
CASSGDRGQFEAFF TRBV28
CASRCSRGVTEAFF TRBV23-1
CASSISPVYEQYF TRBV19
CASSQVGSSGNTIYF TRBV4-1
CASMGLAGDTGELFF TRBV19
CASSPRGNEKLFF TRBV6-6
CASSDRGSEKLFF TRBV19
CASSLARNEAFF TRBV7-8
CASSTGTGIEKLFF TRBV7-9
CASSPDRLGTEAFF TRBV5-4
CASRPRRGALLARGSYNEQFF TRBV21-1
CASTETGLWGYTF TRBV6-6
CASSFHYRDIGYEQYF TRBV28
CASSPGTSVAEAFF TRBV6-5
CASSRGLTDYEQYF TRBV4-3
CASGYSGYGYTF TRBV10-3
CASSQAPRYEQYF TRBV4-1
CASSTSTAMNTEAFF TRBV19
CASSPRGGRTSTDTQYF TRBV18
CSVEPSRLAGGLTAYNEQFF TRBV29-1
CATSRGRANTEAFF TRBV15
CASGRQGTGEQYF TRBV6-1
CASSSNRANQPQHF TRBV19
CSVLLASHEQYF TRBV29-1
CASSLPKAGDINEQYF TRBV7-9
CASSPGFPSAEAFF TRBV28
CASSSRGIQETQYF TRBV6-5
CASSSPGGDGTQYF TRBV11-3
CASSVGGRTTYNEQFF TRBV9
CASSLQSSGANVLTF TRBV7-2
CARSPVGGSTDTQYF TRBV5-4
CSVVRGMNTEAFF TRBV29-1
CASSQTSGGANQPQHF TRBV4-1
CAWSVWAGGRYEQYF TRBV30
CASSAGRAVGQPQHF TRBV2
CASSSTGLAQYF TRBV28
CSVDLAQNEQFF TRBV29-1
CASSQGLAGSYEQYF TRBV4-2
CASARGPNQPQHF TRBV11-2
CASAAGYEGGYTF TRBV5-1
CASSPRRGTLNTGELFF TRBV4-3